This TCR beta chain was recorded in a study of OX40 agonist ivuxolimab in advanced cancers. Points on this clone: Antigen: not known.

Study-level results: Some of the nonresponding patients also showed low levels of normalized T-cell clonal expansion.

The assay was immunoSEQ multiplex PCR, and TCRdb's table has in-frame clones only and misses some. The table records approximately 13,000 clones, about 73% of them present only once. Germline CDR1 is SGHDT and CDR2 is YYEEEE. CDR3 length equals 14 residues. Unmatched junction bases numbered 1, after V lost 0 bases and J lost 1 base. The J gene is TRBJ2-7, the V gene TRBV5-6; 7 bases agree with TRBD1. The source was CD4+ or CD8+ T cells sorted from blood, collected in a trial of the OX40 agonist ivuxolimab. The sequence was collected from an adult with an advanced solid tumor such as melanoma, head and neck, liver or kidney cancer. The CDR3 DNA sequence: TGTGCCAGCAGCTTGGGGGACAGTTCCTACGAGCAGTACTTC. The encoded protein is CASSLGDSSYEQYF. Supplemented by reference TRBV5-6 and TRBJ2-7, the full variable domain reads DAGVTQSPTHLIKTRGQQVTLRCSPKSGHDTVSWYQQALGQGPQFIFQYYEEEERQRGNFPDRFSGHQFPNYSSELNVNALLLGDSALYLCASSLGDSSYEQYFGPGTRLTVT.